Shown below are 32 T cell receptor beta chains from a single sample sequenced in a study of cytomegalovirus exposure and HLA in healthy donors. Primers included in the PCR were 60 Vbeta and 13 Jbeta primers. Repertoires were generated with immunoSEQ multiplex PCR, while TCRdb's copy carries only in-frame clones and drops some. The table lists more than 95,000 clones, about 68% of them singletons. The sequenced material came from PBMCs. The receptors originated from a woman in her forties or fifties in good health and CMV-seropositive.

The genes are TRBV5-5 and TRBJ1-1; 8 positions agree with TRBD1. The CDR3 has 13 residues. Germline lookup yields CDR1 SGHKS and CDR2 YYEKEE (reference sequence). V lost 0 bases and J lost 10; bases outside the gene matches: 5. The DNA for the CDR3 is TGTGCCAGCAGCTTGGCAGGGGGCGAAGGAGCTTTCTTT. It encodes CASSLAGGEGAFF.

This chain links TRBV27 with TRBJ1-2, with D perhaps TRBD1 (5 bases). Germline CDR1 and CDR2: MNHEY and SMNVEV (reference sequence). The V and J ends lost 2 bases and 2 bases respectively, with 12 bases between them. The CDR3 is 15 residues long. The CDR3 DNA reads TGTGCCAGCAGTTTAGGGAGGGGCCGCAACTATGGCTACACCTTC. The encoded protein is CASSLGRGRNYGYTF.

The chain carries TRBV4-3 and TRBJ2-5; TRBD2 aligns across 7 bases. This CDR3 has 15 residues. Trimming took 0 bases from V and 7 from J; bases not matched to a gene: 8. From germline, CDR1 is LGHNA and CDR2 YSLEER. CDR3 in amino acids: CASSQDPAGLGTQYF. The CDR3 DNA is TGCGCCAGCAGCCAAGATCCAGCGGGATTGGGGACCCAGTACTTC.

This clone was observed a single time. The chain recombines TRBV5-1 with TRBJ2-1; D is uncertain. CDR1 is SGHRS, CDR2 YFSETQ, per germline. The CDR3 is 11 amino acids. V lost 4 bases to trimming and J lost 5 bases, with 4 bases between them. The CDR3, as DNA: TGCGCCAGCAGCCAGAACAATGAGCAGTTCTTC. Protein sequence: CASSQNNEQFF.

This chain connects TRBV7-9 to TRBJ2-7, with D tentatively TRBD2 (6 bases). Germline CDR1 reads SEHNR; CDR2 reads FQNEAQ (reference sequence). This CDR3 has 14 residues. V shed 5 bases and J shed 5 bases, with 16 bases lying between them. CDR3 in amino acids: CASSQSAGYHEQYF. Here the CDR3 DNA reads TGTGCCAGCAGCCAGAGTGCGGGGTACCACGAGCAGTACTTC.

The chain employs TRBV7-2 and TRBJ2-3, with 8 bases identical to TRBD2. CDR1 and CDR2 (germline): SGHTA, FQGNSA. J gave up 0 bases and V 3 bases, and 5 bases lay outside the gene matches. CDR3 length equals 16 residues. CDR3 sequence reads: CASSFGAGASTDTQYF. The CDR3 nucleotides read TGTGCCAGCAGCTTCGGAGCGGGAGCCAGCACAGATACGCAGTATTTT.

This clone was detected only a few times. The chain couples TRBV27 to TRBJ1-1; 9 bases match TRBD1. Germline assignment: CDR1 MNHEY and CDR2 SMNVEV (reference sequence). The V segment lost 5 bases and the J segment 4 bases; nucleotides outside the gene matches: 2. The length of the CDR3 is 13 residues. CDR3 loop: CASSNRGRTEAFF. As DNA, the CDR3 is TGTGCCAGCAGTAACAGGGGGCGCACTGAAGCTTTCTTT.

The rearrangement uses TRBV25-1 and TRBJ2-1, with 11 bases lining up with TRBD2. Germline V gene data show CDR1 as MGHDK and CDR2 as SYGVNS. The CDR3 is 18 residues long. Losses at the gene ends were 8 bases for V and 5 bases for J; bases not matched to a gene: 17. The CDR3 DNA is TGTGCCAGCGGGGGTCTTACTAGCGGGAGTTCGTCGAACAATGAGCAGTTCTTC. Residues: CASGGLTSGSSSNNEQFF.

V gene TRBV30 combines with J gene TRBJ1-2; D is uncertain. The V gene lost 1 base and the J gene lost 9 bases, with 12 bases spanning the gap. The CDR3 spans 12 residues. From germline, CDR1 is GTSNPN and CDR2 SVGIG (reference sequence). CDR3 amino acids: CAWSDGLLRYTF. The DNA for the CDR3 is TGTGCCTGGAGTGATGGACTCCTCCGCTACACCTTC.

This clone was detected a few times. J is TRBJ1-4 and V is TRBV6-6; D gene unclear. The CDR3 covers 16 residues. The ends were cut back, 5 bases at V and 6 bases at J, with 19 bases in the middle. The germline V gene has CDR1 MNHNY and CDR2 SVGAGI (reference sequence). The CDR3 DNA follows: TGTGCCAGCAGTCAGTCAGACTTTGTGCGAGATGAAAAACTGTTTTTT. Translating it yields CASSQSDFVRDEKLFF.

The chain joins TRBV19 to TRBJ2-7; D is unresolved. The CDR3 is 15 amino acids. Per the germline V gene, CDR1 is LNHDA and CDR2 is SQIVND (reference sequence). With 6 bases removed from V and 4 bases from J, the gap between germline ends came to 19 bases. This chain's CDR3 is CASSESYGGRYEQYF. CDR3 bases: TGTGCCAGTAGCGAGAGTTACGGCGGAAGGTACGAGCAGTACTTC.

This rearrangement joins TRBV18 to TRBJ2-3, with 9 bases matching TRBD1. Germline CDR1 reads KGHSH; CDR2 reads LQKENI. The CDR3 is 15 amino acids. Trimming took 3 bases from V and 3 from J; bases not matched to a gene: 4. The CDR3 loop reads CASSPGQGRTDTQYF. The DNA of the CDR3 is TGTGCCAGCTCACCCGGACAGGGGAGGACAGATACGCAGTATTTT. The full variable domain, its missing parts supplied by reference TRBV18 and TRBJ2-3, is NAGVMQNPRHLVRRRGQEARLRCSPMKGHSHVYWYRQLPEEGLKFMVYLQKENIIDESGMPKERFSAEFPKEGPSILRIQQVVRGDSAAYFCASSPGQGRTDTQYFGPGTRLTVL.

The chain combines TRBV2 with TRBJ2-6; no definite D call. CDR1 and CDR2 (germline): SNHLY, FYNNEI. This CDR3 is 14 amino acids long. Trimming removed 4 bases at V and 0 bases at J, with 4 bases between. DNA for the CDR3: TGTGCCAGCAGTGCCGGCTCTGGGGCCAACGTCCTGACTTTC. Translated, it gives CASSAGSGANVLTF.

The CDR3 nucleotides read TGTGCCAGTAGTATCCCGGCAGCCCAGGTAGAGACCCAGTACTTC. Translated: CASSIPAAQVETQYF. The chain recombines TRBV19 with TRBJ2-5; D is ambiguous. CDR3 length: 15 residues. CDR1 LNHDA and CDR2 SQIVND come from the germline V gene (reference sequence). With 3 bases removed from V and 4 bases from J, the gap between germline ends came to 15 bases.

V usage is TRBV28 and J usage is TRBJ2-5; TRBD1 is a possible D gene (6 bases). CDR1 is MDHEN, CDR2 SYDVKM, per germline. This CDR3 is built from 15 residues. Trimming removed 3 bases at V and 5 bases at J, with 16 bases between. CDR3 loop: CASSFRGTSGETQYF. The CDR3 region has the DNA TGTGCCAGCAGTTTTAGGGGGACCTCGGGGGAGACCCAGTACTTC.

This sequence joins TRBV5-1 and TRBJ2-2; D unclear. The CDR3 extends over 13 amino acids. Per the germline V gene, CDR1 is SGHRS and CDR2 is YFSETQ. V was pared by 4 bases and J by 1 base, with 5 bases between. Here the CDR3 DNA reads TGCGCCAGCAGCGGAGTGAACACCGGGGAGCTGTTTTTT. Its translation is CASSGVNTGELFF. The full variable domain, completed using reference TRBV5-1 and TRBJ2-2, is KAGVTQTPRYLIKTRGQQVTLSCSPISGHRSVSWYQQTPGQGLQFLFEYFSETQRNKGNFPGRFSGRQFSNSRSEMNVSTLELGDSALYLCASSGVNTGELFFGEGSRLTVL.

This chain uses TRBV7-2 with TRBJ1-3; D might be TRBD1 (6 bases). Germline lookup yields CDR1 SGHTA and CDR2 FQGNSA. This CDR3 comprises 17 residues. Trimming left V 1 base short and J 4 bases short, with 17 bases between. This chain's CDR3 is CASSLELAGVTGNTIYF. The CDR3 DNA sequence: TGTGCCAGCAGCTTAGAATTGGCAGGGGTCACCGGAAACACCATATATTTT.

The rearrangement uses TRBV7-2 and TRBJ2-5; unclear D gene. Germline-derived CDR1 and CDR2 are SGHTA and FQGNSA. There are 13 residues in the CDR3. V lost 2 bases and J lost 0, with 4 bases in between. The CDR3 region is CASSLSYQETQYF. In DNA form, the CDR3 reads TGTGCCAGCAGCTTAAGCTACCAAGAGACCCAGTACTTC.

In nucleotides, the CDR3 is TGCGCCAGCAGCTCACCTGAGAGGTTAGCTAACTATGGCTACACCTTC. This translates into CASSSPERLANYGYTF. The V call is TRBV5-1, the J call TRBJ1-2; D gene unclear. The germline V gene has CDR1 SGHRS and CDR2 YFSETQ. Deletions cut 3 bases from V and 0 bases from J, with 15 bases between. The CDR3 is 16 amino acids.

A few counts support this clone. The chain recombines TRBV2 with TRBJ2-5; TRBD2 matches 8 bases. The J call may not be correct, given that the DNA end is closer to TRBJ2-7. The CDR3 consists of 14 residues. Germline values: CDR1 SNHLY, CDR2 FYNNEI. The CDR3 bases are TGTGCCAGCTATAGCGGGGCACGCTCCTACGAGCAGTACTTC. It codes for CASYSGARSYEQYF.

This chain joins TRBV7-9 and TRBJ2-6; D not resolved. This CDR3 is 16 amino acids long. With 3 bases removed from V and 1 base from J, the gap between germline ends came to 10 bases. Germline CDR1 SEHNR, CDR2 FQNEAQ (reference sequence). CDR3 residues: CASSLIPGSGANVLTF. The CDR3 DNA is TGTGCCAGCAGCTTGATACCGGGTTCTGGGGCCAACGTCCTGACTTTC.

V gene TRBV9 combines with J gene TRBJ2-1, with 7 positions matching TRBD2. The CDR3 totals 15 residues. V gave up 3 bases and J gave up 2 bases; unmatched junction bases: 5. Germline-derived CDR1 and CDR2 are SGDLS and YYNGEE. CDR3 sequence (DNA): TGTGCCAGCAGCGAAACGGGACTACCCTACAATGAGCAGTTCTTC. Its protein is CASSETGLPYNEQFF.

The J gene is TRBJ2-7, the V gene TRBV6-5; D is perhaps TRBD1 (5 bases). The CDR3 consists of 12 residues. The germline V gene has CDR1 MNHEY and CDR2 SVGAGI. The V end was cut by 7 bases, the J end by 5 bases, with 12 bases between. CDR3 in DNA: TGTGCCAGCAACTACCCAGGGAACGAGCAGTACGTC. It codes for CASNYPGNEQYV.

This chain connects TRBV14 to TRBJ2-7; tentative D call: TRBD2 (6 bases). Trimming removed 7 bases from V and 3 bases from J, with 13 bases in between. This CDR3 comprises 13 residues. Germline V gene sequence: CDR1 SGHDN, CDR2 FVKESK. The CDR3: CASNGGLFYEQYF. The DNA for the CDR3 is TGTGCCAGCAACGGGGGTTTGTTCTACGAGCAGTACTTC.

This chain links TRBV7-3 with TRBJ2-1, with 9 positions matching TRBD2. This CDR3 is built from 15 residues. The V and J ends lost 2 bases and 8 bases, in that order; junction bases with no gene match: 7. Per the germline V gene, CDR1 is SGHTA and CDR2 is FQGTGA. The CDR3 spells CASSLLSGRGDEQFF. In nucleotides, the CDR3 is TGTGCCAGCAGCTTACTTAGCGGGAGAGGTGATGAGCAGTTCTTC.

The CDR3 loop reads CAWSADISSPQHF. DNA of the CDR3: TGTGCCTGGAGTGCGGACATATCCTCCCCCCAGCATTTT. The chain combines TRBV30 with TRBJ1-5, with TRBD1 as a possible D gene (5 bases). The CDR3 loop spans 13 amino acids. Trimming removed 1 base at V and 10 bases at J, with 14 bases between. The germline V gene has CDR1 GTSNPN and CDR2 SVGIG (reference sequence).

The rearrangement links TRBV4-2 to TRBJ2-5, with D possibly being TRBD2 (6 bases). Trimming took 3 bases from V and 3 from J, leaving 11 bases between them. The V gene's germline CDR1 is LGHNA and CDR2 YNFKEQ. The CDR3 spans 14 residues. CDR3 sequence reads: CASSHEAGKETQYF. The CDR3, as DNA: TGTGCCAGCAGCCACGAAGCGGGTAAAGAGACCCAGTACTTC.

V gene TRBV29-1 combines with J gene TRBJ1-1, with TRBD1 as a possible D gene (5 bases). The CDR3 extends over 15 amino acids. Looked up from germline, CDR1 is SQVTM and CDR2 is ANQGSEA. V lost 1 base, J lost 1 base, and 13 bases lay in between. CDR3 loop: CSVEGALGGNTEAFF. The CDR3 DNA sequence: TGCAGCGTTGAAGGGGCTCTGGGGGGGAACACTGAAGCTTTCTTT.

This rearrangement joins TRBV4-2 to TRBJ2-3, with D perhaps TRBD2 (5 bases). The CDR3 covers 14 residues. Germline CDR1 LGHNA, CDR2 YNFKEQ. Between the trimmed V and J ends, which lost 3 bases and 1 base, there was a span of 8 bases. DNA of the CDR3: TGTGCCAGCAGCCATATGGAGGGCACAGATACGCAGTATTTT. Encoded protein: CASSHMEGTDTQYF.

The rearrangement joins TRBV5-1 to TRBJ1-1, with unresolved D. The V gene's germline CDR1 is SGHRS and CDR2 YFSETQ. Trimming removed 5 bases at V and 0 bases at J, with 17 bases between. This CDR3 is built from 16 residues. The chain's CDR3 is CASSSPHSGLNTEAFF. The DNA of the CDR3 is TGCGCCAGCAGTTCTCCCCATAGCGGATTGAACACTGAAGCTTTCTTT.

The chain employs TRBV7-2 and TRBJ1-6, with D perhaps matching TRBD1 (5 bases). Germline loops: CDR1 SGHTA, CDR2 FQGNSA. The CDR3 consists of 16 residues. V lost 2 bases and J lost 6, with 14 bases in between. The CDR3 DNA sequence: TGTGCCAGCAGCTTAACGGGGGTTCGAGGTAATTCACCCCTCCACTTT. Translation gives CASSLTGVRGNSPLHF. Complete variable domain (other parts from reference TRBV7-2 and TRBJ1-6): GAGVSQSPSNKVTEKGKDVELRCDPISGHTALYWYRQSLGQGLEFLIYFQGNSAPDKSGLPSDRFSAERTGGSVSTLTIQRTQQEDSAVYLCASSLTGVRGNSPLHFGNGTRLTVT.

V is TRBV7-9 and J is TRBJ1-2, with 7 bases lining up with TRBD1. Germline CDR1 and CDR2: SEHNR and FQNEAQ (reference sequence). The CDR3 has 13 amino acids. J was trimmed by 4 bases and V by 5 bases; bases with no gene match: 4. The CDR3 here is CASSRDSLYGYTF. DNA for the CDR3: TGTGCCAGCAGCCGGGACAGCCTCTATGGCTACACCTTC.